This T cell receptor beta chain stems from a study of beta chain features in type 1 diabetes. Overall study context: About 98,000,000 sorted cells were examined across all samples.

As to this clone: Its target is unknown.

Overall study findings and caveats: A moderate, significant TCRB CDR3 shortening appeared in type 1 diabetes across four CD4+ subsets. Any PCR bias toward short templates would affect both groups alike. The naive, central memory and Treg TCRB repertoires of patients appeared to be more similar to one another than those of healthy donors.

What was sequenced were expressed TCRB transcripts, since all of the isolated RNA had been reverse transcribed. TCRdb keeps only in-frame clones here, not all; method: immunoSEQ multiplex PCR. Among some 350,000 clones listed, roughly 14% were seen once. Germline lookup yields CDR1 SGHRS and CDR2 YFSETQ. This CDR3 region has 16 residues. The V end was cut by 4 bases, the J end by 1 base, with 12 bases between. CD4+ cells of the naive, central memory, regulatory and stem cell-like memory types were sorted via CD45RO/CCR7/CD25/CD127/CD95/CD27. The sample taken for sequencing was naive CD4+ T cells from blood. This chain links TRBV5-1 with TRBJ2-6, with D possibly TRBD1 on 6 matching bases. This sequence was found in a woman between 18 and 30 years old with type 1 diabetes. CDR3 sequence reads: CASSIDRFSGANVLTF. The CDR3 region has the DNA TGCGCCAGCAGCATTGACAGGTTTTCTGGGGCCAACGTCCTGACTTTC. Full variable domain (missing parts from reference TRBV5-1 and TRBJ2-6): KAGVTQTPRYLIKTRGQQVTLSCSPISGHRSVSWYQQTPGQGLQFLFEYFSETQRNKGNFPGRFSGRQFSNSRSEMNVSTLELGDSALYLCASSIDRFSGANVLTFGAGSRLTVL.